The table lists the clone carrying this T cell receptor (beta chain) with a few counts. The antigen is unknown. CDR3 length: 16 residues. Germline V lookup: CDR1 MGHRA, CDR2 YSYEKL. J was trimmed by 1 base and V by 4 bases; bases with no gene match: 8. This entry belongs to a study of Tregs in tolerant kidney transplant recipients. Study-level findings and limits: Activated donor B cell expansion appeared to reveal the most relevant donor-specific TCRbeta repertoire. Biological reproducibility was not directly addressed, but technical replication error appeared minimal.

Libraries were prepared by immunoSEQ multiplex PCR; TCRdb keeps only in-frame clonotypes and omits some of them. The sample yields roughly 250,000 clones, about 86% seen once. The sample consisted of CD4+ T cells from blood. This sequence was found in a human donor in good health. The gene calls are TRBV4-1 and TRBJ2-7, with 9 bases fitting TRBD1. This chain's CDR3 is CASSLRPGQGSYEQYF. The CDR3 bases are TGCGCCAGCAGCCTAAGACCGGGACAGGGTTCCTACGAGCAGTACTTC.